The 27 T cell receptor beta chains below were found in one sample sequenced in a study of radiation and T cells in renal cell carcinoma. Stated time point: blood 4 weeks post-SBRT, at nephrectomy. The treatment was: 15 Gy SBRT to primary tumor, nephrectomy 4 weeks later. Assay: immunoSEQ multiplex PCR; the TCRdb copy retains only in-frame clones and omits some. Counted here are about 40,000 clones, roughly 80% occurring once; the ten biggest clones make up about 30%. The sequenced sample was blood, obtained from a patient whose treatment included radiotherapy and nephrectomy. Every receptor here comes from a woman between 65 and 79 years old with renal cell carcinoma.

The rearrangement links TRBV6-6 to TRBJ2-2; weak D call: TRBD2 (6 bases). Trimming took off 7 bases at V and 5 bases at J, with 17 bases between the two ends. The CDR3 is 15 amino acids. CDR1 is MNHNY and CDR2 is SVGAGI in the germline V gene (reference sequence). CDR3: CASTIAMGGTGELFF. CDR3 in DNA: TGTGCCAGCACCATCGCGATGGGGGGAACCGGGGAGCTGTTTTTT.

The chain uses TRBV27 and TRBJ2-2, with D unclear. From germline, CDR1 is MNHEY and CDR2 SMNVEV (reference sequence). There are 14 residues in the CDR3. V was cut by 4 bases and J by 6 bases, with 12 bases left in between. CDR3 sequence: CASSSYVPSGELFF. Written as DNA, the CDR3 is TGTGCCAGCAGTTCGTACGTTCCATCCGGGGAGCTGTTTTTT.

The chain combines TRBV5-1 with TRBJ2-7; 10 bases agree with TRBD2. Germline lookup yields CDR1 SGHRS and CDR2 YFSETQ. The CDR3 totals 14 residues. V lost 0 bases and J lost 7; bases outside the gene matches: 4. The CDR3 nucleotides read TGCGCCAGCAGCTTGGCTAGCGGGGGCCAGGAGCAGTACTTC. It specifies CASSLASGGQEQYF.

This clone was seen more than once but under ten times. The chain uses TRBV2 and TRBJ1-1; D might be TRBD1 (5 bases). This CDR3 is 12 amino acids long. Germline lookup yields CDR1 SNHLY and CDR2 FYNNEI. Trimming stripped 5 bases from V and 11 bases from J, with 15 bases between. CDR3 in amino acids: CASSPWGPRAFF. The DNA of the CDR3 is TGTGCCAGCAGTCCTTGGGGACCGCGGGCTTTCTTT.

Written as DNA, the CDR3 is TGTGCCAGTAGCATAACCGGACAGGGGCGATACACAGATACGCAGTATTTT. Protein product: CASSITGQGRYTDTQYF. J is TRBJ2-3 and V is TRBV19, with 9 bases matching TRBD1. Germline CDR1 is LNHDA and CDR2 is SQIVND (reference sequence). The V gene end was trimmed by 6 bases and the J gene end by 2 bases; junction bases not matched to a gene: 12. The CDR3 runs to 17 residues.

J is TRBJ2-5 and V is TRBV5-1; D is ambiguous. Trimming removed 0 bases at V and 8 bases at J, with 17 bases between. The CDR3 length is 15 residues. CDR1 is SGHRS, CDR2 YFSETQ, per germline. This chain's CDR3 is CASSLDQSSTPTQYF. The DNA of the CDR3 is TGCGCCAGCAGCTTGGACCAAAGTTCTACCCCAACCCAGTACTTC. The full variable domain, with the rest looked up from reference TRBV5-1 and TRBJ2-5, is KAGVTQTPRYLIKTRGQQVTLSCSPISGHRSVSWYQQTPGQGLQFLFEYFSETQRNKGNFPGRFSGRQFSNSRSEMNVSTLELGDSALYLCASSLDQSSTPTQYFGPGTRLLVL.

CDR3 coding DNA: TGTGCCAGCAGCCCTACGGGGAAGGAAGATACGCAGTATTTT. Translated, it gives CASSPTGKEDTQYF. V and J are TRBV9 and TRBJ2-3; a possible D gene is TRBD2 (5 bases). V was clipped by 4 bases and J by 5 bases, with 14 bases between them. The CDR3 covers 14 residues. The germline V gene encodes CDR1 SGDLS and CDR2 YYNGEE.

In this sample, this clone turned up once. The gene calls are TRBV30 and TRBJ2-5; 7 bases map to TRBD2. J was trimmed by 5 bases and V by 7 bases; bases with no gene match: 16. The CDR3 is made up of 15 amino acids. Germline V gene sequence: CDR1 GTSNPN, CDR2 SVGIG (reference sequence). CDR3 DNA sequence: TGTGCCTACCTCCTGGGGGAGGGCCCCAGGGAGACCCAGTACTTC. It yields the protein CAYLLGEGPRETQYF.

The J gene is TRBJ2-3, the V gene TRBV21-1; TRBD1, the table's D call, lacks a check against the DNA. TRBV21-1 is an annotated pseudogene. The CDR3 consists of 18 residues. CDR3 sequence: CASSHPRTGGRRTDTQYF. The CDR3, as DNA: TGTGCCAGCAGCCACCCCCGGACAGGGGGCCGTAGGACAGATACGCAGTATTTT.

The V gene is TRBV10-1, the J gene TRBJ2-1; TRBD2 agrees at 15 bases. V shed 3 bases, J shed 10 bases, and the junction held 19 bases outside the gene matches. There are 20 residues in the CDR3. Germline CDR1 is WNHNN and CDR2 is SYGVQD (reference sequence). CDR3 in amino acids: CASSDRTSGREVCGLCEQFF. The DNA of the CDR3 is TGCGCCAGCAGTGACCGGACTAGCGGGAGGGAGGTTTGTGGACTTTGCGAGCAGTTCTTC.

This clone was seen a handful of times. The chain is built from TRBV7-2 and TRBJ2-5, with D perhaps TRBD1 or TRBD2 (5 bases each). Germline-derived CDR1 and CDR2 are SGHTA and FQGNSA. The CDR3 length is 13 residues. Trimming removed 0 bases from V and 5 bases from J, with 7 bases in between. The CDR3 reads CASSLAGDETQYF. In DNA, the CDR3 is TGTGCCAGCAGCTTAGCGGGGGACGAGACCCAGTACTTC.

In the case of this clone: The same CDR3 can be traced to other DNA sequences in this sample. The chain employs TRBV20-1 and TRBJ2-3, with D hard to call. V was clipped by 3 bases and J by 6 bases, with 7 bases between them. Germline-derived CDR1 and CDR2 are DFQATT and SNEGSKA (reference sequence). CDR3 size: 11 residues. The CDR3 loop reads CSASGRDTQYF. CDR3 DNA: TGCAGTGCTAGTGGCCGGGATACGCAGTATTTT.

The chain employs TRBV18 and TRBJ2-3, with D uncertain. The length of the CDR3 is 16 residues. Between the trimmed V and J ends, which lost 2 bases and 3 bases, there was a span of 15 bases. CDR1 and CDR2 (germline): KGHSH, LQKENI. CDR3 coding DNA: TGTGCCAGCTCACCAAGGAACAGTGACGGAACAGATACGCAGTATTTT. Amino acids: CASSPRNSDGTDTQYF.

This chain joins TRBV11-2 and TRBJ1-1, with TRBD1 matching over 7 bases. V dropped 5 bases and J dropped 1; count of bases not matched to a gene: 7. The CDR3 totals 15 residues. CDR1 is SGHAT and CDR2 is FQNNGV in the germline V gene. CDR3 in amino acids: CASSPLRGQNTEAFF. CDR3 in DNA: TGTGCCAGCAGCCCCCTGAGGGGGCAGAACACTGAAGCTTTCTTT.

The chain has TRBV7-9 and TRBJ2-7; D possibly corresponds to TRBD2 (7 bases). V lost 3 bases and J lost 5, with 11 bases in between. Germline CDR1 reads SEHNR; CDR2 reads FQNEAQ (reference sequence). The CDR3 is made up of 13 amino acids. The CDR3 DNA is TGTGCCAGCAGCTTCGGGGGGCGAAACGAGCAGTACTTC. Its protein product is CASSFGGRNEQYF.

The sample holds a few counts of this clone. DNA for the CDR3: TGTGCCAGTAGTGTGACAGATTACAATGAGCAGTTCTTC. It encodes CASSVTDYNEQFF. V and J are TRBV19 and TRBJ2-1, with a weak D call TRBD1 (5 bases). The V and J ends lost 5 bases and 4 bases respectively, with 9 bases between them. CDR1 and CDR2 (germline): LNHDA, SQIVND (reference sequence). There are 13 residues in the CDR3.

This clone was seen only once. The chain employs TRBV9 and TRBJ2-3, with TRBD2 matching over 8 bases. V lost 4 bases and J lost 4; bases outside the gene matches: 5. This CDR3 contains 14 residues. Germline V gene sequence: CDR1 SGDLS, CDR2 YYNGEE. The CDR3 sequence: CASSLSGGADTQYF. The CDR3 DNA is TGTGCCAGCAGCCTGAGCGGGGGCGCAGATACGCAGTATTTT.

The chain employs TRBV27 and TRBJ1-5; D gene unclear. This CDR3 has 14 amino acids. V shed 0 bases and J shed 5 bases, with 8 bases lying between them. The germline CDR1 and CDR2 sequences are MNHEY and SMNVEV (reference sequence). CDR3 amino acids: CASSLSWVDQPQHF. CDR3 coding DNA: TGTGCCAGCAGTTTATCGTGGGTTGATCAGCCCCAGCATTTT.

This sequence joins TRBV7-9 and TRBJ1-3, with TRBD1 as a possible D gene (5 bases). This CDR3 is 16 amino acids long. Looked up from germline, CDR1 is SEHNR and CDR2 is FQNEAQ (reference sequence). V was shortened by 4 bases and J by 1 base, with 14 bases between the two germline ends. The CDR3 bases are TGTGCCAGCAGCTCCACCGCCCCAGGGTCTGGAAACACCATATATTTT. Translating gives CASSSTAPGSGNTIYF.

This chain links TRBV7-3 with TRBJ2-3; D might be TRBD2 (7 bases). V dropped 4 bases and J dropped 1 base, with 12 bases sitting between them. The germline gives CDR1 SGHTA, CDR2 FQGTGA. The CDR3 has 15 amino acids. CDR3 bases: TGTGCCAGCAGCTGGAGGGGGAGGGGCACAGATACGCAGTATTTT. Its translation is CASSWRGRGTDTQYF.

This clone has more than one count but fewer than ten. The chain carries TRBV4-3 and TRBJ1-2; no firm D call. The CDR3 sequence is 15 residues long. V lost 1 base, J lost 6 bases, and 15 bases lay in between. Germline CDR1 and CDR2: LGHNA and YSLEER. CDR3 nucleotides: TGCGCCAGCAGCCAAGTGGAGGCCACCGGAGATGGCTACACCTTC. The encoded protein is CASSQVEATGDGYTF.

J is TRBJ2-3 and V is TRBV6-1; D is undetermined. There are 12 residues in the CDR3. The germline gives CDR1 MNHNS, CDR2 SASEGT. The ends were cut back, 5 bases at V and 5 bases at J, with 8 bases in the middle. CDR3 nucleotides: TGTGCCAGCAGTCCTGCGCTAGATACGCAGTATTTT. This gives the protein CASSPALDTQYF.

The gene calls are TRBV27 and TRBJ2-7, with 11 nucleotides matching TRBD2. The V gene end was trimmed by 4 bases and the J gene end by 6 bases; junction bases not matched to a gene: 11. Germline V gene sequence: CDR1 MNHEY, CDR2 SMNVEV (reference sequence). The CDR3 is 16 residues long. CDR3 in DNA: TGTGCCAGCAGTTCCCTCAATAGCGGGAGGGGGGTCGAGCAGTACTTC. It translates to CASSSLNSGRGVEQYF.

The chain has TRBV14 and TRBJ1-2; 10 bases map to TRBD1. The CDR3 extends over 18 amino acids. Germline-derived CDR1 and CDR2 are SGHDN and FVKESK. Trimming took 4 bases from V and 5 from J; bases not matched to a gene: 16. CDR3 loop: CASSPVPGQGPYGYGYTF. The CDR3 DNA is TGTGCCAGCAGCCCGGTCCCGGGACAGGGGCCCTACGGATATGGCTACACCTTC.

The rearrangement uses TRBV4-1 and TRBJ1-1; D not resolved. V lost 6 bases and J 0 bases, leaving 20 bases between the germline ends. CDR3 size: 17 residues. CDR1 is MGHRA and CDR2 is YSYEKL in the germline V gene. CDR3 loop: CASRPGRPVRMNTEAFF. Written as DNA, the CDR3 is TGCGCCAGCAGACCGGGCAGACCCGTTAGGATGAACACTGAAGCTTTCTTT.

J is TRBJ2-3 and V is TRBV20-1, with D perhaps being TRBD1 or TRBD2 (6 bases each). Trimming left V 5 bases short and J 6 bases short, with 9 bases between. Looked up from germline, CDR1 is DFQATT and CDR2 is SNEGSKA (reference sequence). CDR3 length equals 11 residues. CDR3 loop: CSAPGADTQYF. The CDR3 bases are TGCAGTGCTCCGGGGGCGGATACGCAGTATTTT.

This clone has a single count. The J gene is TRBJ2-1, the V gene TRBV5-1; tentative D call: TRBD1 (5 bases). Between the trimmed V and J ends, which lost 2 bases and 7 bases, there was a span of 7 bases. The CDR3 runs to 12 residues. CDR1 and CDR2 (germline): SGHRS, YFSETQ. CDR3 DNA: TGCGCCAGCAGCTTCCAGGGAAATGAGCAGTTCTTC. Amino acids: CASSFQGNEQFF.